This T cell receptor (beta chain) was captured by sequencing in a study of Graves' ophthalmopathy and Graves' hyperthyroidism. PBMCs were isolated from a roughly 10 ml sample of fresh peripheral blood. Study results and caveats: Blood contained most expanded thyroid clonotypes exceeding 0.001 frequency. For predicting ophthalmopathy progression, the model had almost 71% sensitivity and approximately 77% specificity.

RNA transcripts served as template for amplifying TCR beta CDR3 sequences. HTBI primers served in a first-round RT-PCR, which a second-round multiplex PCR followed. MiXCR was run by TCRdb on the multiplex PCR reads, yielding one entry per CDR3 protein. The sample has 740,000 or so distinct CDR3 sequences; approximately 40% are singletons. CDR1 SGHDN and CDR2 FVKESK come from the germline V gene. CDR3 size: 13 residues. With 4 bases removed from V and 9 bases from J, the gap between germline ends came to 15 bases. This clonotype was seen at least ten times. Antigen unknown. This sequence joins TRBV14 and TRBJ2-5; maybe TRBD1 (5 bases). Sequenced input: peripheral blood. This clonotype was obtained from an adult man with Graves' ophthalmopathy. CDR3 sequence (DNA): TGTGCCAGCAGCCTCCGACAGCTAGGAGCCCAGTACTTC. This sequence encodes CASSLRQLGAQYF.